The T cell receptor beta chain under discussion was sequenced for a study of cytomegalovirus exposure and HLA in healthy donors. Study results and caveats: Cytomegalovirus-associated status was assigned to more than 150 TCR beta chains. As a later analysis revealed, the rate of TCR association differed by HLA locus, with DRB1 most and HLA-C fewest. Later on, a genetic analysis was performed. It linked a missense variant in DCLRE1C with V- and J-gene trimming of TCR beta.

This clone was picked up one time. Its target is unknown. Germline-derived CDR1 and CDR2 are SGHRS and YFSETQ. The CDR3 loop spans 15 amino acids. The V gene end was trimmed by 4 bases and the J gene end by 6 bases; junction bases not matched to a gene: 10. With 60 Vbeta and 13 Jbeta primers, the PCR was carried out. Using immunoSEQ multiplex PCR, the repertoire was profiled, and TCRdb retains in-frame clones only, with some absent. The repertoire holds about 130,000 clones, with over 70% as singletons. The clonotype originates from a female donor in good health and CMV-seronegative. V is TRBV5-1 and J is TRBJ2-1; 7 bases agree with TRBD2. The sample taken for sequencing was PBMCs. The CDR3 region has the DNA TGCGCCAGCAGCGTTTGGGCGGGAGAGTCCAATGAGCAGTTCTTC. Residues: CASSVWAGESNEQFF.